The sequence of this T cell receptor beta chain was determined in a study of chemoradiotherapy in HPV16-positive cancers. Turning to the study itself: Candidate HPV-specific clones and shared TCR motifs came from a couple of HPV16-positive patients. Findings and caveats of the study: HPV-specific T cells were functionally defined from only a couple of HPV16-positive patients. Non-HPV-specific T cells did not expand in tumors during treatment, whereas candidate HPV-specific clones and E7-related motifs did.

A word on this clone: Its matching antigen is unknown.

V was cut by 6 bases and J by 2 bases, with 15 bases left in between. The CDR3 totals 15 residues. CDR1 is ENHRY, CDR2 SYGVKD, per germline. Repertoires were generated with immunoSEQ multiplex PCR, while TCRdb's copy carries only in-frame clones and drops some. The sample has over 2,000 clones, around two thirds seen once. The gene calls are TRBV10-3 and TRBJ2-3, with D hard to call. The TCR comes from a human donor with HPV-associated anogenital cancer. The starting material was tumor tissue, obtained from a patient who underwent chemoradiotherapy. Written as DNA, the CDR3 is TGTGCCATCAGCCAACCGCTGGGGAACACAGATACGCAGTATTTT. It translates to CAISQPLGNTDTQYF.